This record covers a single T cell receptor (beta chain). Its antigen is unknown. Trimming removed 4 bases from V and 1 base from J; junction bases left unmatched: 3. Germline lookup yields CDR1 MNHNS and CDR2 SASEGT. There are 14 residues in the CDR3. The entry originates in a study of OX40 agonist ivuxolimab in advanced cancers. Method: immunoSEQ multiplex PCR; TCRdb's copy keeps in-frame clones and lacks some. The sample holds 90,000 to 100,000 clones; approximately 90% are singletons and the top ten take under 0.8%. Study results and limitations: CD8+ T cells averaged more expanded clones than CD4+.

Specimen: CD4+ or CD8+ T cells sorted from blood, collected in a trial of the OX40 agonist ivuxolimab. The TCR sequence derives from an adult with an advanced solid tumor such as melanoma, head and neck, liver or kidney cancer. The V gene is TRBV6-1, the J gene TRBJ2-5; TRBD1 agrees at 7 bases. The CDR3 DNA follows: TGTGCCAGCAGTGCCGGGACAGCCCAAGAGACCCAGTACTTC. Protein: CASSAGTAQETQYF.